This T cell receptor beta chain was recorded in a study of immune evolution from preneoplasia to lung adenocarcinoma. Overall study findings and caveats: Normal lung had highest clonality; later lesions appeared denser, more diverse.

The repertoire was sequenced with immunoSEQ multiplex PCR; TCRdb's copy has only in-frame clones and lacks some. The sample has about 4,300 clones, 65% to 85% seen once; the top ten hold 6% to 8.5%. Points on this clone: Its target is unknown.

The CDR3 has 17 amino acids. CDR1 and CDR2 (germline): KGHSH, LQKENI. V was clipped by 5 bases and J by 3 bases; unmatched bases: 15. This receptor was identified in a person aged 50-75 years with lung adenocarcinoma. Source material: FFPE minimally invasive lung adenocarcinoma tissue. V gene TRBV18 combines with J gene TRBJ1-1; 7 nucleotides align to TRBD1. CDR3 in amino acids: CASSTYLGGPADTEAFF. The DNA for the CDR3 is TGTGCCAGCTCAACCTATTTAGGGGGCCCGGCGGACACTGAAGCTTTCTTT.